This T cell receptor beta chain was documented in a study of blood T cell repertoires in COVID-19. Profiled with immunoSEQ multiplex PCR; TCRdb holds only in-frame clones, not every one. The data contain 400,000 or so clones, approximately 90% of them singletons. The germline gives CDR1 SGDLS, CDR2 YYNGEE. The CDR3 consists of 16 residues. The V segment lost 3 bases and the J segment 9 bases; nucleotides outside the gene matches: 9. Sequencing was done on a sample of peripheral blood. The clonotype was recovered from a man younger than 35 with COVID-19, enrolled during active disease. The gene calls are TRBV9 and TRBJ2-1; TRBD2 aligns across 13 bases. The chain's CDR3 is CASSAAGLAGISEQFF. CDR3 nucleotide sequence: TGTGCCAGCAGCGCGGCGGGACTAGCGGGAATAAGTGAGCAGTTCTTC. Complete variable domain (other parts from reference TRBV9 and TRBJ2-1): DSGVTQTPKHLITATGQRVTLRCSPRSGDLSVYWYQQSLDQGLQFLIQYYNGEERAKGNILERFSAQQFPDLHSELNLSSLELGDSALYFCASSAAGLAGISEQFFGPGTRLTVL.